Following are 17 T cell receptor beta chains from one sample sequenced in a study of cytomegalovirus exposure and HLA in healthy donors (TCRdb year 2017). The method was the immunoSEQ multiplex PCR assay. Sourced from immuneACCESS, this table was stored by TCRdb with only in-frame sequences that have V and J called. A share of the clones is absent; for the studies checked, an unresolved V gene accounts for under half, and the remainder has no known explanation. This sample lists 150,000 to 200,000 clones; 70% to 90% were detected once. The ten largest clones add up to approximately 2% of the sample. The sample consisted of PBMCs. These receptors all stem from a young man in good health and CMV-seropositive.

J is TRBJ2-5 and V is TRBV4-3; 14 bases map to TRBD2. The length of the CDR3 is 16 residues. With V trimmed by 3 bases and J by 7 bases, 7 bases remained unmatched. CDR1 LGHNA and CDR2 YSLEER come from the germline V gene. The CDR3 spells CASSQGTSGGAGTQYF. For the CDR3, the DNA is TGCGCCAGCAGCCAGGGGACTAGCGGGGGTGCGGGGACCCAGTACTTC.

The gene calls are TRBV9 and TRBJ1-2; perhaps TRBD1 as D (6 bases). V was clipped by 0 bases and J by 8 bases, with 11 bases between them. CDR1 is SGDLS and CDR2 is YYNGEE in the germline V gene. The CDR3 consists of 13 residues. The CDR3 region has the DNA TGTGCCAGCAGCGTAGAGGGGGTCGGGGGCTACACCTTC. It codes for CASSVEGVGGYTF.

V usage is TRBV29-1 and J usage is TRBJ1-2; D remains ambiguous. CDR3 length equals 14 residues. Germline V gene lookup returns CDR1 SQVTM and CDR2 ANQGSEA. Trimming pared 4 bases from V and 4 bases from J, leaving 16 bases between. CDR3 nucleotide sequence: TGCAGCGTTGTTTCCAGGCCCGGCGTCTATGGCTACACCTTC. Amino acids: CSVVSRPGVYGYTF. The complete variable domain, with remaining parts taken from reference TRBV29-1 and TRBJ1-2, reads SAVISQKPSRDICQRGTSLTIQCQVDSQVTMMFWYRQQPGQSLTLIATANQGSEATYESGFVIDKFPISRPNLTFSTLTVSNMSPEDSSIYLCSVVSRPGVYGYTFGSGTRLTVV.

The chain couples TRBV2 to TRBJ1-1, with 11 bases fitting TRBD1. CDR1 is SNHLY and CDR2 is FYNNEI in the germline V gene. CDR3 length: 12 residues. The V gene end was trimmed by 9 bases and the J gene end by 5 bases; junction bases not matched to a gene: 2. DNA of the CDR3: TGTGCCAGGGACAGGGGGCTTACTGAAGCTTTCTTT. Its translation is CARDRGLTEAFF. The full variable domain, its missing parts supplied by reference TRBV2 and TRBJ1-1, is EPEVTQTPSHQVTQMGQEVILRCVPISNHLYFYWYRQILGQKVEFLVSFYNNEISEKSEIFDDQFSVERPDGSNFTLKIRSTKLEDSAMYFCARDRGLTEAFFGQGTRLTVV.

The gene calls are TRBV4-1 and TRBJ1-2; D possibly corresponds to TRBD1 (5 bases). CDR3 size: 15 residues. Germline CDR1 reads MGHRA; CDR2 reads YSYEKL. V was trimmed by 1 base and J by 8 bases, leaving 17 bases between them. DNA for the CDR3: TGCGCCAGCAGCCAAGGTACCAGGGCATCGAAGGGCTACACCTTC. Translating it yields CASSQGTRASKGYTF.

This clone was counted a few times. The chain employs TRBV6-5 and TRBJ2-1; TRBD2 might be the D (8 bases). The germline CDR1 and CDR2 sequences are MNHEY and SVGAGI. Deletions cut 0 bases from V and 8 bases from J, with 14 bases between. The CDR3 consists of 15 residues. CDR3 in amino acids: CASSYSGLGGDEQFF. DNA for the CDR3: TGTGCCAGCAGTTACTCGGGACTAGGGGGCGATGAGCAGTTCTTC.

This clone was picked up a small number of times. V gene TRBV5-1 combines with J gene TRBJ2-5, with a tentative D call TRBD1 (6 bases). Trimming removed 1 base from V and 4 bases from J, with 14 bases in between. Germline CDR1 is SGHRS and CDR2 is YFSETQ. CDR3 length: 15 amino acids. CDR3 bases: TGCGCCAGCAGCTTGACAGGGAGTGGGGGAGAGACCCAGTACTTC. This codes for CASSLTGSGGETQYF.

V and J are TRBV7-2 and TRBJ2-3; 12 nucleotides agree with TRBD2. Trimming at V came to 3 bases and at J to 0 bases, leaving 4 bases not matched to a gene. CDR3 size: 17 residues. Germline V gene lookup returns CDR1 SGHTA and CDR2 FQGNSA. The CDR3 reads CASSLTSGGLSTDTQYF. The CDR3 DNA sequence: TGTGCCAGCAGCTTGACTAGCGGGGGCCTTAGCACAGATACGCAGTATTTT.

V gene TRBV5-5 combines with J gene TRBJ2-3; possibly TRBD2 for D (5 bases). The CDR3 covers 16 residues. Germline values: CDR1 SGHKS, CDR2 YYEKEE (reference sequence). V lost 3 bases and J lost 0, with 14 bases in between. In nucleotides, the CDR3 is TGTGCCAGCAGCTACATCTTGAGGGCTAGCACAGATACGCAGTATTTT. It codes for CASSYILRASTDTQYF.

This clone was counted a single time. The V and J genes are TRBV6-5 and TRBJ2-7; 8 bases match TRBD1. With 6 bases clipped from V and 3 bases from J, the junction kept 7 bases outside the gene matches. CDR3 length: 14 amino acids. Germline assignment: CDR1 MNHEY and CDR2 SVGAGI. As DNA, the CDR3 is TGTGCCAGCAGCCACGACAGGGGACGCTACGAGCAGTACTTC. Translated, it gives CASSHDRGRYEQYF.

The chain combines TRBV5-1 with TRBJ2-2; 7 nucleotides align to TRBD1. Germline trimming cut 4 bases from V and 1 base from J; bases unmatched to any gene: 10. This CDR3 is 17 amino acids long. CDR1 is SGHRS, CDR2 YFSETQ, per germline. Here the CDR3 DNA reads TGCGCCAGCAGCCCGGACCCTAACAGGGGGAACACCGGGGAGCTGTTTTTT. The encoded protein is CASSPDPNRGNTGELFF. The full variable domain, with the rest looked up from reference TRBV5-1 and TRBJ2-2, is KAGVTQTPRYLIKTRGQQVTLSCSPISGHRSVSWYQQTPGQGLQFLFEYFSETQRNKGNFPGRFSGRQFSNSRSEMNVSTLELGDSALYLCASSPDPNRGNTGELFFGEGSRLTVL.

The V call is TRBV7-9, the J call TRBJ1-2; TRBD1 matches 8 bases. The V gene end was trimmed by 5 bases and the J gene end by 4 bases; junction bases not matched to a gene: 3. The CDR3 spans 13 residues. Germline V lookup: CDR1 SEHNR, CDR2 FQNEAQ (reference sequence). CDR3 region: CASSRQGSYGYTF. The CDR3 DNA reads as TGTGCCAGCAGCCGACAGGGGTCCTATGGCTACACCTTC.

The gene calls are TRBV5-1 and TRBJ2-7; maybe TRBD1 (5 bases). This CDR3 spans 14 amino acids. The germline V gene has CDR1 SGHRS and CDR2 YFSETQ. The V end lost 2 bases, the J end lost 2 bases, and 11 bases lay between the germline ends. The CDR3 loop reads CASSLGHSTYEQYF. CDR3 nucleotides: TGCGCCAGCAGCTTAGGACACTCAACCTACGAGCAGTACTTC.

The V and J genes are TRBV11-2 and TRBJ2-1, with a weak D call TRBD1 (5 bases). Germline assignment: CDR1 SGHAT and CDR2 FQNNGV. Deletions cut 1 base from V and 10 bases from J, with 14 bases between. The length of the CDR3 is 14 residues. Here the CDR3 DNA reads TGTGCCAGCAGCTTAGTTCGATCGTCAGGGGAGCAGTTCTTC. Protein sequence: CASSLVRSSGEQFF.

The CDR3 nucleotides are TGCGCCAGCAGCCCAGGGGGGTCAAACTATGGCTACACCTTC. Its translation: CASSPGGSNYGYTF. The chain couples TRBV4-3 to TRBJ1-2; TRBD1 aligns across 7 bases. CDR1 LGHNA and CDR2 YSLEER come from the germline V gene. With V trimmed by 4 bases and J by 2 bases, 4 bases remained unmatched. The CDR3 spans 14 residues.

The chain carries TRBV27 and TRBJ1-5, with D perhaps matching TRBD1 (6 bases). Trimming stripped 5 bases from V and 4 bases from J, with 21 bases between. This CDR3 has 17 amino acids. From germline, CDR1 is MNHEY and CDR2 SMNVEV (reference sequence). The CDR3, as DNA: TGTGCCAGCAGTCCCTCGACAGGAGAGGATGGTAATCAGCCCCAGCATTTT. Residues: CASSPSTGEDGNQPQHF.

The V and J genes are TRBV7-8 and TRBJ2-7; 7 nucleotides line up with TRBD1. With 7 bases clipped from V and 1 base from J, the junction kept 13 bases outside the gene matches. CDR3 length equals 16 residues. Germline CDR1 is SGHVS and CDR2 is FQNEAQ. The chain's CDR3 is CASTSISGTESYEQYF. CDR3 DNA sequence: TGTGCCAGCACCTCTATATCCGGGACAGAATCCTACGAGCAGTACTTC.